Listed below are T cell receptor beta chains from one sample, sequenced in a study of cytomegalovirus exposure and HLA in healthy donors. The assay was immunoSEQ multiplex PCR, and TCRdb's table has in-frame clones only and misses some. The sample records 150,000 to 200,000 clones, roughly 80% being singletons. Sequencing was performed on PBMCs. All receptors come from a man aged 30 to 45 in good health and CMV-seropositive. Both conserved end residues are part of each CDR3. A D gene is named only where the DNA matches it firmly. Clone size is given for some rows only: seen once, a few or many times, or a class if the clone is expanded.

CDR3,DNA,size,V,J,D
CASSTMDSTYEQYF,TGTGCCAGCAGCACCATGGACAGTACCTACGAGCAGTACTTC,NA,TRBV7-9,TRBJ2-7,NA
CSATLMTQYF,TGCAGTGCCACTTTGATGACCCAGTACTTC,NA,TRBV20-1,TRBJ2-5,NA
CASSLSGGSGNTIYF,TGTGCCAGCAGCTTGTCGGGGGGCTCTGGAAACACCATATATTTT,NA,TRBV5-4,TRBJ1-3,NA
CASSMGGVDRYEQYF,TGTGCCAGTAGTATGGGTGGGGTTGACAGGTACGAGCAGTACTTC,NA,TRBV19,TRBJ2-7,NA
CASRSGTSAYNEQFF,TGTGCCAGCAGATCCGGGACTAGCGCGTACAATGAGCAGTTCTTC,NA,TRBV6-5,TRBJ2-1,TRBD2
CASSPTNSGANVLTF,TGTGCCAGCAGCCCCACAAATTCTGGGGCCAACGTCCTGACTTTC,few,TRBV6-1,TRBJ2-6,NA
CASSLVYSRTDTQYF,TGCGCCAGCAGCTTGGTATACAGCCGCACAGATACGCAGTATTTT,once,TRBV5-1,TRBJ2-3,NA
CASSSAYNEQFF,TGTGCCAGCAGCTCTGCCTACAATGAGCAGTTCTTC,NA,TRBV7-2,TRBJ2-1,NA
CASSDWGEFTEAFF,TGTGCCAGCAGTGACTGGGGGGAATTCACTGAAGCTTTCTTT,NA,TRBV6-1,TRBJ1-1,NA
CASSSDSWSSYEQYF,TGTGCCAGCAGCTCGGACAGCTGGAGCTCCTACGAGCAGTACTTC,NA,TRBV7-2,TRBJ2-7,NA
CASIGGYEQYF,TGTGCCAGCATAGGGGGCTACGAGCAGTACTTC,NA,TRBV28,TRBJ2-7,NA
CASSDLGATGELFF,TGCGCCAGCTCTGACCTAGGGGCCACCGGGGAGCTGTTTTTT,NA,TRBV5-1,TRBJ2-2,NA
CATQDRGLNEKLFF,TGTGCCACCCAAGACAGGGGGCTTAATGAAAAACTGTTTTTT,NA,TRBV28,TRBJ1-4,TRBD1
CASSQGSQPQHF,TGTGCCAGCAGTCAGGGGAGTCAGCCCCAGCATTTT,NA,TRBV28,TRBJ1-5,NA
CASSLETHGNQPQHF,TGTGCCAGCAGCTTAGAGACTCATGGCAATCAGCCCCAGCATTTT,NA,TRBV11-2,TRBJ1-5,NA
CASSLEGGGPLREKLFF,TGCGCCAGCAGCTTGGAAGGGGGTGGGCCCCTACGTGAAAAACTGTTTTTT,NA,TRBV5-1,TRBJ1-4,NA
CASSPTPGQGYQPQHF,TGTGCCAGCAGTCCTACTCCGGGACAGGGGTATCAGCCCCAGCATTTT,NA,TRBV28,TRBJ1-5,TRBD1
CASSGPTYQGRDEKLFF,TGTGCCAGCAGCGGTCCCACCTATCAGGGGAGGGATGAAAAACTGTTTTTT,NA,TRBV9,TRBJ1-4,NA
CASSVGGVGFEKLFF,TGTGCCAGCAGCGTAGGGGGGGTGGGGTTCGAAAAACTGTTTTTT,NA,TRBV9,TRBJ1-4,NA
CASQGGEETQYF,TGTGCCAGCCAGGGGGGCGAGGAGACCCAGTACTTC,once,TRBV28,TRBJ2-5,NA
CASSQGLNDYNEQFF,TGCGCCAGCAGCCAGGGACTAAACGATTACAATGAGCAGTTCTTC,NA,TRBV4-3,TRBJ2-1,TRBD2
CASSQAHRQGAATEAFF,TGCGCCAGCAGCCAAGCCCACCGACAGGGGGCGGCCACTGAAGCTTTCTTT,NA,TRBV4-1,TRBJ1-1,TRBD1
CASRPDGGNTEAFF,TGCGCCAGCAGGCCCGACGGGGGGAACACTGAAGCTTTCTTT,NA,TRBV5-1,TRBJ1-1,NA
CASSRSGGTGELFF,TGTGCCAGCAGCCGAAGTGGGGGGACCGGGGAGCTGTTTTTT,NA,TRBV14,TRBJ2-2,NA
CASSHSGTTSTGELFF,TGTGCCAGCAGCCATTCCGGGACTACCTCCACCGGGGAGCTGTTTTTT,NA,TRBV4-2,TRBJ2-2,TRBD2
CASSSGQGLDEQYF,TGTGCCAGCAGCTCGGGACAGGGATTGGACGAGCAGTACTTC,NA,TRBV11-3,TRBJ2-7,TRBD1
CASGRGGTDTQYF,TGTGCCAGCGGAAGGGGCGGCACAGATACGCAGTATTTT,once,TRBV6-5,TRBJ2-3,NA
CASSERLANTGELFF,TGTGCCAGCAGTGAACGACTAGCGAACACCGGGGAGCTGTTTTTT,NA,TRBV27,TRBJ2-2,NA
CASSPRTVSPLHF,TGTGCCAGCAGCCCAAGGACAGTTTCACCCCTCCACTTT,NA,TRBV14,TRBJ1-6,NA
CASSLDSSGANVLTF,TGTGCCAGCAGTTTAGACAGCTCTGGGGCCAACGTCCTGACTTTC,once,TRBV11-2,TRBJ2-6,NA
CASSTGGWGAFF,TGTGCCAGTAGTACAGGGGGCTGGGGAGCTTTCTTT,NA,TRBV19,TRBJ1-1,TRBD1
CASSIRAHPSYEQYF,TGTGCCAGTAGTATCCGCGCTCACCCCTCCTACGAGCAGTACTTC,NA,TRBV19,TRBJ2-7,NA
CASRSDRDTEAFF,TGTGCCAGCAGGAGTGACAGAGACACTGAAGCTTTCTTT,NA,TRBV28,TRBJ1-1,NA
CASSGQGDYGYTF,TGTGCCAGTAGTGGTCAGGGGGACTATGGCTACACCTTC,few,TRBV19,TRBJ1-2,TRBD1
CASSWSGRARKDTQYF,TGCGCCAGCAGCTGGAGCGGGAGGGCCCGGAAAGATACGCAGTATTTT,NA,TRBV5-1,TRBJ2-3,TRBD2
CATPGQDADTQYF,TGTGCCACCCCGGGACAGGACGCAGATACGCAGTATTTT,NA,TRBV6-1,TRBJ2-3,TRBD1
CASSPRQGAGNTIYF,TGTGCCAGCAGCCCCCGACAGGGGGCTGGAAACACCATATATTTT,NA,TRBV11-2,TRBJ1-3,TRBD1
CASSLGLGGASGNTIYF,TGTGCCAGCAGCTTGGGACTCGGTGGGGCTTCTGGAAACACCATATATTTT,once,TRBV5-6,TRBJ1-3,NA
CASSQDPAGGPLYEQYF,TGCGCCAGCAGCCAAGACCCCGCGGGAGGGCCTTTGTACGAGCAGTACTTC,NA,TRBV4-1,TRBJ2-7,TRBD2
CASSLDRGPHNEQFF,TGTGCCAGCAGCTTAGATAGGGGGCCCCACAATGAGCAGTTCTTC,NA,TRBV13,TRBJ2-1,TRBD1
CASSQTGTPNTEAFF,TGTGCCAGCAGCCAAACCGGGACACCGAACACTGAAGCTTTCTTT,NA,TRBV11-2,TRBJ1-1,NA
CASSQDPGSSYNSPLHF,TGCGCCAGCAGCCAAGATCCGGGGAGCTCCTATAATTCACCCCTCCACTTT,NA,TRBV4-3,TRBJ1-6,NA
CASSLARGNTEAFF,TGCGCCAGCAGCTTGGCCAGGGGGAACACTGAAGCTTTCTTT,NA,TRBV5-1,TRBJ1-1,NA
CASSHQSGNQPQHF,TGTGCCAGCAGCCATCAATCGGGCAATCAGCCCCAGCATTTT,few,TRBV27,TRBJ1-5,NA
CASSSNEKLFF,TGTGCCAGCAGTTCGAATGAAAAACTGTTTTTT,once,TRBV28,TRBJ1-4,NA
CASSLPRTELSYEQYF,TGTGCCAGCAGTTTACCTAGGACTGAACTCTCCTACGAGCAGTACTTC,once,TRBV28,TRBJ2-7,NA
CASSLGGEIGTGELFF,TGTGCCAGCAGTTTGGGAGGGGAAATAGGCACCGGGGAGCTGTTTTTT,NA,TRBV28,TRBJ2-2,TRBD2
CASSPGTGLTTGELFF,TGTGCCAGCAGCCCCGGGACAGGCCTTACCACCGGGGAGCTGTTTTTT,NA,TRBV27,TRBJ2-2,TRBD1
CSSSSAGGAMNTEAFF,TGTTCCAGCAGCTCCGCAGGGGGCGCGATGAACACTGAAGCTTTCTTT,NA,TRBV7-9,TRBJ1-1,TRBD1
CASMLEVSGGLFQQYF,TGTGCCAGCATGTTGGAAGTGAGCGGGGGCCTTTTCCAGCAGTACTTC,NA,TRBV2,TRBJ2-7,TRBD2
CASSSSTSGGRYTGELFF,TGTGCCAGCAGCTCCTCGACTAGCGGGGGCCGGTACACCGGGGAGCTGTTTTTT,few,TRBV5-4,TRBJ2-2,TRBD2
CASRRTGENTGELFF,TGCGCCAGCAGAAGGACAGGGGAGAACACCGGGGAGCTGTTTTTT,NA,TRBV5-1,TRBJ2-2,TRBD1
CASSQAARGLSEAFF,TGTGCCAGCAGCCAAGCGGCCAGGGGGCTTTCTGAAGCTTTCTTT,few,TRBV14,TRBJ1-1,TRBD1
CASSGPGTGVTGEKLFF,TGTGCCAGCAGCGGACCCGGGACAGGGGTTACGGGTGAAAAACTGTTTTTT,NA,TRBV5-4,TRBJ1-4,TRBD1
CATSRGLAGGETQYF,TGTGCCACCAGCAGAGGACTAGCGGGAGGAGAGACCCAGTACTTC,NA,TRBV15,TRBJ2-5,TRBD2